The clone carrying this T cell receptor beta chain has a count of ten or more. The data belong to a study of spatial heterogeneity in lung cancer. A unique molecular identifier was attached to every TCR cDNA molecule. Using its own MiXCR run on the 5' RACE reads, TCRdb lists one record per CDR3 protein. The table records 30,000 to 45,000 distinct CDR3 sequences, approximately 3.1% of them present only once. Stated time point: sample taken at primary tumor resection. The donors comprised around 72 untreated early-stage non-small cell lung cancer patients. Whole RNA, isolated from tumor, nontumor lung or frozen PBMC, was sequenced without prior sorting. The sequence came from a male donor with early-stage non-small cell lung cancer. This material consisted of normal lung tissue next to the tumor, taken at surgery.

The CDR3 DNA sequence: TGTGCCAGCAGCCGACAGGGACTAGATCAGCCCCAGCATTTT. It translates to CASSRQGLDQPQHF. The gene calls are TRBV12-3 or TRBV12-4 and TRBJ1-5, with 7 positions matching TRBD1. J lost 5 bases, V lost 6 bases, and 7 bases had no gene match. This CDR3 comprises 14 residues.